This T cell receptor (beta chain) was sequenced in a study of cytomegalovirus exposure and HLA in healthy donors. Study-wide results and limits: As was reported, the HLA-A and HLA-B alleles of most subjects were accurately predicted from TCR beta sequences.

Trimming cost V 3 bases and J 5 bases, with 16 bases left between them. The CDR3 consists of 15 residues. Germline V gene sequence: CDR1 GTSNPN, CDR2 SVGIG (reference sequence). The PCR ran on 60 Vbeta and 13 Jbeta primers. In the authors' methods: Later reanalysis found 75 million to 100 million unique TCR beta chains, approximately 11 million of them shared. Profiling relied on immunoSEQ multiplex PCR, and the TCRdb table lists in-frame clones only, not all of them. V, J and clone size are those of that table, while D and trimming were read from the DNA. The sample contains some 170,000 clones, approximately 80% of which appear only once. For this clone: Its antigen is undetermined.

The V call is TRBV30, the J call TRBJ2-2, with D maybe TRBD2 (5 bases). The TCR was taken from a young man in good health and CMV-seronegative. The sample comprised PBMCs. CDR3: CAWRFQSRGTGELFF. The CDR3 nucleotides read TGTGCCTGGAGATTTCAATCCCGGGGAACCGGGGAGCTGTTTTTT. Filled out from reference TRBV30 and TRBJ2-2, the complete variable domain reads SQTIHQWPATLVQPVGSPLSLECTVEGTSNPNLYWYRQAAGRGLQLLFYSVGIGQISSEVPQNLSASRPQDRQFILSSKKLLLSDSGFYLCAWRFQSRGTGELFFGEGSRLTVL.